Following are 15 T cell receptor beta chains from one sample sequenced in a study of CD8 T cells in ankylosing spondylitis. Whole-study findings and limits: A TCR beta motif made of eight highly homologous variants seemed typical of ankylosing spondylitis blood.

No antigen is known for these receptors. In TCRdb, the 5' RACE reads were re-called with MiXCR into one record per CDR3 protein. The sample yields roughly 350,000 distinct CDR3 sequences, less than 9.5% seen once. Sequenced sample: blood, either unsorted or a sorted T cell fraction (not recorded which). These TCRs come from a male donor with ankylosing spondylitis.

This clonotype occurred many times. The V gene is TRBV24-1, the J gene TRBJ2-2; TRBD2 matches 9 bases. V lost 10 bases to trimming and J lost 2 bases; unmatched junction nucleotides: 7. This CDR3 comprises 15 residues. Germline assignment: CDR1 KGHDR and CDR2 SFDVKD. CDR3 region: CATESSGSNTGELFF. For the CDR3, the DNA is TGTGCCACGGAGAGTAGCGGGAGCAACACCGGGGAGCTGTTTTTT.

This clonotype appeared a few times. This chain connects TRBV29-1 to TRBJ1-1, with 7 bases lining up with TRBD1. The CDR3 totals 12 residues. The V gene end was trimmed by 6 bases and the J gene end by 4 bases; junction bases not matched to a gene: 5. Germline V lookup: CDR1 SQVTM, CDR2 ANQGSEA. The CDR3 DNA follows: TGCAGCGTGAGGGGGCTGACCACTGAAGCTTTCTTT. Translation gives CSVRGLTTEAFF.

This chain connects TRBV24-1 to TRBJ2-1, with D perhaps matching TRBD1 (7 bases). The germline V gene encodes CDR1 KGHDR and CDR2 SFDVKD. V lost 9 bases to trimming and J lost 1 base, with 9 bases between them. CDR3 length: 13 amino acids. The CDR3 region has the DNA TGTGCCACCGCGGGACAGTCCTACAATGAGCAGTTCTTC. Amino acid sequence: CATAGQSYNEQFF.

The V gene is TRBV3-1, the J gene TRBJ2-7; TRBD2 might be the D (5 bases). CDR3 length: 18 residues. The germline V and J ends were trimmed by 2 bases and 3 bases, with 23 bases remaining between them. Germline V gives CDR1 LGHDT, CDR2 YNNKEL (reference sequence). Here the CDR3 reads CASSQRALTGGKGYEQYF. DNA for the CDR3: TGTGCCAGCAGCCAACGGGCCCTGACCGGAGGTAAGGGCTACGAGCAGTACTTC.

V and J are TRBV7-2 and TRBJ2-7, with a weak D call TRBD2 (6 bases). Between the trimmed V and J ends, which lost 5 bases and 0 bases, there was a span of 14 bases. The length of the CDR3 is 15 residues. The germline gives CDR1 SGHTA, CDR2 FQGNSA. The CDR3 sequence is CASSPLAHGSYEQYF. In DNA form, the CDR3 reads TGTGCCAGCAGCCCACTAGCCCATGGCTCCTACGAGCAGTACTTC.

This rearrangement joins TRBV7-2 to TRBJ1-1, with TRBD1 as a possible D gene (6 bases). Trimming took 6 bases from V and 1 from J, leaving 12 bases between them. Germline-derived CDR1 and CDR2 are SGHTA and FQGNSA. CDR3 size: 14 residues. CDR3 nucleotides: TGTGCCAGCAGGACCGGGGGCAAGAACACTGAAGCTTTCTTT. It is translated as CASRTGGKNTEAFF.

This clonotype was detected a few times. The chain couples TRBV9 to TRBJ2-3; D is possibly TRBD2 (6 bases). CDR1 and CDR2 from the germline V gene are SGDLS and YYNGEE. Trimming removed 1 base from V and 4 bases from J, with 10 bases in between. The CDR3 runs 14 residues. The CDR3, as DNA: TGTGCCAGCAGCGTAAGCCTAGCGTCAGATACGCAGTATTTT. Residues: CASSVSLASDTQYF.

In this sample, this clonotype turned up many times. The J gene is TRBJ2-1, the V gene TRBV6-1; the D gene could be TRBD1 or TRBD2 (6 bases each). V was trimmed by 0 bases and J by 1 base, leaving 10 bases between them. Germline CDR1 is MNHNS and CDR2 is SASEGT. The length of the CDR3 is 16 residues. CDR3 protein: CASSEATGRSYNEQFF. For the CDR3, the DNA is TGTGCCAGCAGTGAAGCCACAGGGAGGTCCTACAATGAGCAGTTCTTC.

This clonotype was recorded many times. The chain is built from TRBV6-5 and TRBJ2-2; 7 positions match TRBD1. CDR3 length: 17 amino acids. Germline V gives CDR1 MNHEY, CDR2 SVGAGI. J lost 4 bases, V lost 2 bases, and 10 bases had no gene match. The CDR3 DNA is TGTGCCAGCAGTTACCCGGGGACAGCCCGGGGCACCGGGGAGCTGTTTTTT. It encodes CASSYPGTARGTGELFF.

The sample holds a few counts of this clonotype. The chain is built from TRBV7-2 and TRBJ2-4; D gene uncertain. Germline values: CDR1 SGHTA, CDR2 FQGNSA. Trimming stripped 0 bases from V and 0 bases from J, with 12 bases between. The CDR3 extends over 17 amino acids. CDR3 sequence: CASSLAAAGVAKNIQYF. CDR3 in DNA: TGTGCCAGCAGCTTAGCGGCGGCCGGCGTAGCCAAAAACATTCAGTACTTC.

The sample holds a few counts of this clonotype. This chain links TRBV28 with TRBJ1-3; D unresolved. CDR3 length: 15 amino acids. Per the germline V gene, CDR1 is MDHEN and CDR2 is SYDVKM. V shed 5 bases and J shed 0 bases, with 11 bases lying between them. The CDR3 sequence: CASSPTFYSGNTIYF. CDR3 sequence (DNA): TGTGCCAGCAGTCCAACGTTTTACTCTGGAAACACCATATATTTT.

This chain links TRBV9 with TRBJ2-1, with TRBD2 as a possible D gene (6 bases). Trimming took off 2 bases at V and 7 bases at J, with 31 bases between the two ends. CDR1 SGDLS and CDR2 YYNGEE come from the germline V gene. The CDR3 consists of 20 residues. Here the CDR3 DNA reads TGTGCCAGCAGCGTCCAGGCCGGAGGGGCCCGCCCCGCGGGAAGTAATGAGCAGTTCTTC. Residues: CASSVQAGGARPAGSNEQFF.

This clonotype came up a few times. This rearrangement joins TRBV20-1 to TRBJ2-7; D is ambiguous. Germline loops: CDR1 DFQATT, CDR2 SNEGSKA (reference sequence). The CDR3 is 12 amino acids. Trimming took 6 bases from V and 2 from J, leaving 11 bases between them. CDR3 region: CSAADGPYEQYF. In nucleotides, the CDR3 is TGCAGTGCCGCCGACGGACCCTACGAGCAGTACTTC.

The genes are TRBV7-9 and TRBJ2-1; weak D call: TRBD2 (6 bases). Trimming shortened V by 6 bases and J by 5 bases, and 17 bases separated the two germline ends. The CDR3 spans 15 residues. Germline V gives CDR1 SEHNR, CDR2 FQNEAQ (reference sequence). CDR3 in amino acids: CASRSTSRLNNEQFF. Written as DNA, the CDR3 is TGTGCCAGCAGATCTACTAGCAGGTTGAACAATGAGCAGTTCTTC. Supplemented by reference TRBV7-9 and TRBJ2-1, the full variable domain reads DTGVSQNPRHKITKRGQNVTFRCDPISEHNRLYWYRQTLGQGPEFLTYFQNEAQLEKSRLLSDRFSAERPKGSFSTLEIQRTEQGDSAMYLCASRSTSRLNNEQFFGPGTRLTVL.

This clonotype has at least ten counts. The chain joins TRBV28 to TRBJ1-6; no definite D call. This CDR3 has 13 amino acids. V dropped 5 bases and J dropped 9 bases, with 11 bases sitting between them. The germline V gene encodes CDR1 MDHEN and CDR2 SYDVKM. The DNA of the CDR3 is TGTGCCAGCAGTCCACCACGGGGTTCACCCCTCCACTTT. It encodes CASSPPRGSPLHF. Full variable domain (outside the CDR3, taken from reference TRBV28 and TRBJ1-6): DVKVTQSSRYLVKRTGEKVFLECVQDMDHENMFWYRQDPGLGLRLIYFSYDVKMKEKGDIPEGYSVSREKKERFSLILESASTNQTSMYLCASSPPRGSPLHFGNGTRLTVT.